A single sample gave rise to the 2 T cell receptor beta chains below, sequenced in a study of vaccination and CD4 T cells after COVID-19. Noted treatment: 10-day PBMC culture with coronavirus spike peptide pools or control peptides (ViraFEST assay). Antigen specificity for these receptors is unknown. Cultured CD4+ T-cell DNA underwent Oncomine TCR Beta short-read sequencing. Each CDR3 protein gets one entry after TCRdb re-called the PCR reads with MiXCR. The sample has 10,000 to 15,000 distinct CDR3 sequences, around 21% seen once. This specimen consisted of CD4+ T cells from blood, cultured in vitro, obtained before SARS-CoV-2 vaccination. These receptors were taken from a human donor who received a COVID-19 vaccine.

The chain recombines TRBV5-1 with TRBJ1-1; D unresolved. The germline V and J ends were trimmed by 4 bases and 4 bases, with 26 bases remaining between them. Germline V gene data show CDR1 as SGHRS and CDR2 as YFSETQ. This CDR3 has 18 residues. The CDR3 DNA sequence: TGCGCCAGCAGCGCGGACCCCAGCGGAGGATCTAGAGGCACTGAAGCTTTCTTT. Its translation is CASSADPSGGSRGTEAFF.

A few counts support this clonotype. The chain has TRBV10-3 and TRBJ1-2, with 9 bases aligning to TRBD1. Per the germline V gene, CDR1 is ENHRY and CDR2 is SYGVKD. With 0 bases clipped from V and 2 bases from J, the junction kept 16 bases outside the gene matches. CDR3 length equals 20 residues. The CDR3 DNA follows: TGTGCCATCAGTGAGTCGATTCCTAGTAGGGGACAGGGAAGAAACTATGGCTACACCTTC. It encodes CAISESIPSRGQGRNYGYTF.